The clone carrying this TCR beta chain was observed at least ten times. TCRdb reprocessed the 5' RACE reads with MiXCR, giving one entry per CDR3 protein. The repertoire holds around 110,000 distinct CDR3 sequences, with approximately 8.4% as singletons. The data originate from a study of T cells after yellow fever vaccination. CDR1 and CDR2 from the germline V gene are LGHNT and FRNRAP. The V segment lost 10 bases and the J segment 4 bases; nucleotides outside the gene matches: 10. This CDR3 region has 14 residues. This specimen was CD8+ T cells sorted from PBMCs, taken 45 days after the yellow fever booster vaccination. This receptor was taken from a man aged 25 to 40 who received the YFV17D yellow fever vaccine. V is TRBV12-5 and J is TRBJ2-5, with TRBD1 matching 9 bases. CDR3 protein: CAKRDRVRRETQYF. Here the CDR3 DNA reads TGTGCTAAGCGGGACAGGGTCCGTAGAGAGACCCAGTACTTC.